This TCR beta chain is drawn from a study of blood T cells in healthy people across ages (dated by TCRdb to the mid-2010s). Regarding the complete study: Template switching captured roughly one uniquely barcoded TCR beta cDNA molecule per two T cells in model experiments. The study measured age-related changes in TCR beta repertoire diversity using deep sequencing normalized with unique cDNA molecular identifiers. The donors were split into four age groups: young (average approximately 16 years), middle-aged (about 40), aged (approximately 59) and long-lived (more than 80). To avoid experimental bias, donors of different ages were distributed randomly across sequencing lanes. The study analyzed two additional independent replicas of 1 million unique cDNA reads from the same blood draw for two donors, one aged 18 to 30 and one aged 80 or older. Points the paper makes about the study in general: Observed TCR beta diversity correlated strongly with the percentage of naive T cells measured by flow cytometry. Because the CMV infection status of the donors was unknown, age-related changes in expanded clonotypes may potentially have been confounded. Bulk unsorted PBMC profiling prevented conclusive comparison of naive and antigen-experienced compartments. Total diversity estimates from one million sequenced T cells were considered lower bounds and underestimates. Compared with the aged group, the long-lived group had more naive CD4+ T cells, fewer expanded clones and increased TCR diversity, a pattern suggesting age selection. As age increased, observed TCR beta diversity per million T cells dropped in a roughly linear way, and a significant reduction was already evident by age about 36.

Library preparation employed 5' RACE. The instrument given in TCRdb is Illumina HiSeq 2500. A second PCR of roughly 7 to 11 cycles was run with a J-beta primer mix and a sample-barcoded 5' primer. A template-switch 5' adaptor carrying 12 random nucleotides introduced a unique molecular identifier onto each TCR beta cDNA molecule. Each sample yielded at least 3 million CDR3-containing paired-end reads. First-strand cDNA was synthesized from all RNA with the Mint cDNA synthesis kit, primed by a TRBC-specific oligonucleotide. Following uracil-DNA glycosylase treatment, a first 18-cycle PCR with universal primers M1SS and BC2_uni_R was performed on all cDNA. The authors processed their data as follows. For normalization, 1 million high-quality reads were randomly selected from each sample, with every read carrying a distinct molecular identifier. Instead of being binned into consensus sequences, reads that shared molecular identifiers were thrown out. MiTCR, run with a Q25 quality threshold and the strictest error-elimination algorithm, handled CDR3 identification, clonotype clustering and error correction. A nonparametric unseen species model with Euler transformation was used to estimate lower-bound total TCR beta diversity. TCRdb reran the public reads through fastp at Q25 and MiXCR, keeping productive beta chains. Each record represents a unique CDR3 protein, reported with the most common genes and DNA among its rows. The V and J calls and clone size are TCRdb's, not the authors'. The table for this sample lists hundreds of thousands of distinct CDR3 sequences; more than 35% of them were counted only once. Of the sample, 15% to 20% is held by the ten largest clones.

The donors were some 39 Caucasian individuals from Russia, aged roughly 6 to 90 years, who were systemically healthy. Each donor gave about 11 milliliters of peripheral blood, drawn into EDTA-treated Vacutainer tubes. PBMCs were isolated by Ficoll-Paque density-gradient centrifugation, with at least 6 million obtained per sample. Total RNA, at least 5.5 micrograms per sample, was extracted from PBMCs with Trizol reagent. The percentages of naive CD45RAhigh/CD27high T cells were determined by flow cytometry on a PBMC aliquot from every donor. With regard to this clonotype: The clone's antigen remains unknown. Within one base of it there is no much larger clone, and no base qualities were kept.

Compared with germline, V lacks 2 bases and J lacks 6 bases; bases without a gene match: 6. Taken from the germline V gene (reference sequence), the CDR1 and CDR2 loops are MNHNY and SVGAGI. Spanning cysteine to phenylalanine, the CDR3 consists of 15 amino acids. Only the CDR3 region is kept as DNA, spanning 45 bases read in frame from base 1. The chain uses TRBV6-6 and TRBJ1-5; 8 bases in between match TRBD1. The sample taken for sequencing was blood. The sequence was obtained from a man aged 80 or over in good health. The DNA sequence follows: TGTGCCAGCAGTTACCCCGACAGGGGTTCTCAGCCCCAGCATTTT. It encodes CASSYPDRGSQPQHF.